The rows below give T cell receptor beta chains drawn from one sample of a study of type 1 regulatory T cells. These receptors have no known antigen. A single record per CDR3 protein comes from TCRdb applying MiXCR to the reads. The table has 20,000 to 25,000 distinct CDR3 sequences, roughly 45% seen once. Sequenced: cultured T cells, either the whole culture or a sorted T cell fraction (not recorded which). All receptors come from a human donor in good health. The CDR3 runs from the conserved cysteine through the conserved F or W. Fields, in order: CDR3 protein, clone size, J gene, V gene. Only part of the rows carry a size: once, few, many, or a class if the clone is expanded.

CDR3 protein: CASSLPRGATNEKLFF
clone size: few
J gene: TRBJ1-4
V gene: TRBV7-9

CDR3 protein: CSAVGGDTGELFF
clone size: .
J gene: TRBJ2-2
V gene: TRBV29-1

CDR3 protein: CASSQDSFIRVSEAFF
clone size: .
J gene: TRBJ1-1
V gene: TRBV4-2

CDR3 protein: CASSPLPKPETQYF
clone size: .
J gene: TRBJ2-5
V gene: TRBV18

CDR3 protein: CASNTQGTLNTEAFF
clone size: .
J gene: TRBJ1-1
V gene: TRBV7-9

CDR3 protein: CASRRDGAGELFF
clone size: few
J gene: TRBJ2-2
V gene: TRBV19

CDR3 protein: CATILVDTQYF
clone size: medium-sized
J gene: TRBJ2-3
V gene: TRBV24-1

CDR3 protein: CASSPVRGAYTDTQYF
clone size: .
J gene: TRBJ2-3
V gene: TRBV12-3/TRBV12-4

CDR3 protein: CASRPGQLQETQYF
clone size: .
J gene: TRBJ2-5
V gene: TRBV5-1

CDR3 protein: CASRRQGGYGYTF
clone size: medium-sized
J gene: TRBJ1-2
V gene: TRBV5-1

CDR3 protein: CASSFSGANVLTF
clone size: .
J gene: TRBJ2-6
V gene: TRBV7-2

CDR3 protein: CASSQVQGVYTEAFF
clone size: .
J gene: TRBJ1-1
V gene: TRBV3-1